This T cell receptor (beta chain) was sequenced in a study of T cells in Graves' hyperthyroidism and ophthalmopathy. Uncontrolled infection, other autoimmune disease, pregnancy or lactation led to exclusion. Study observations and caveats: For ophthalmopathy, model prediction preceded onset by a median around 7 months.

Turning to this clonotype: Antigen specificity is unknown.

The V gene's germline CDR1 is SGHRS and CDR2 YFSETQ. The CDR3 is 16 residues long. Trimming left V 7 bases short and J 9 bases short, with 26 bases between. TCR beta CDR3 regions were amplified from RNA. Primed by the HTBI set, a first-round RT-PCR was run on the TCR CDR3. Each CDR3 protein is one row after TCRdb ran MiXCR on the multiplex PCR reads. The table includes approximately 530,000 distinct CDR3 sequences, roughly 21% detected once. The V call is TRBV5-1, the J call TRBJ2-1; maybe TRBD1 (6 bases). This clonotype originated in a man between 40 and 49 years old with Graves' ophthalmopathy. Sequenced sample: blood. This CDR3 reads CASSKTGRGKVGEQFF. The CDR3 bases are TGCGCCAGCTCAAAAACCGGCAGGGGCAAGGTTGGTGAGCAGTTCTTC.